The entry below describes one T cell receptor (beta chain). The antigen remains unidentified. Each patient relapsed following autologous stem cell transplantation, and prior brentuximab vedotin exposure differed. Progressive disease, partial response or complete response was each patient's best response. Trimming took 6 bases from V and 1 from J, leaving 10 bases between them. This CDR3 is built from 15 residues. Per the germline V gene, CDR1 is SNHLY and CDR2 is FYNNEI. This specimen comes from a study of PD-1 blockade in classical Hodgkin lymphoma. Overall study results and limits: The drivers behind the repertoire differences, possibly disease activity or prior therapy, remain undefined. For complete responders, baseline diversity was comparable to that of newly diagnosed patients.

The protocol was immunoSEQ multiplex PCR, while the TCRdb copy is restricted to in-frame clones and leaves out a portion. The sample has 21,000 or so clones; 70% to 80% are singletons. The input for sequencing was peripheral blood mononuclear cells (PBMCs), taken at baseline. The sequence was obtained from a human donor with classical Hodgkin lymphoma. The chain is built from TRBV2 and TRBJ2-6, with D hard to call. This CDR3 reads CASSPTVSGANVLTF. CDR3 coding DNA: TGTGCCAGCAGCCCCACGGTGTCTGGGGCCAACGTCCTGACTTTC. Filled out from reference TRBV2 and TRBJ2-6, the complete variable domain reads EPEVTQTPSHQVTQMGQEVILRCVPISNHLYFYWYRQILGQKVEFLVSFYNNEISEKSEIFDDQFSVERPDGSNFTLKIRSTKLEDSAMYFCASSPTVSGANVLTFGAGSRLTVL.